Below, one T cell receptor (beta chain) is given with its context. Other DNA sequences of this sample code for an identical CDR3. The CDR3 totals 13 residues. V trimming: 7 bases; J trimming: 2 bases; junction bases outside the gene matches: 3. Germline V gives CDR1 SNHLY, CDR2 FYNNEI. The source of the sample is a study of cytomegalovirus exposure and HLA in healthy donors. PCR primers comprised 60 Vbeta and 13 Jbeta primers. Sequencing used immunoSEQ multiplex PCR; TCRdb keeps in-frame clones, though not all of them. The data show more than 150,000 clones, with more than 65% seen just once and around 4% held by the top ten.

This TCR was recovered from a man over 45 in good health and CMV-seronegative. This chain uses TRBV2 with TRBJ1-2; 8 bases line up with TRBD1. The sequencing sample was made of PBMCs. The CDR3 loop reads CASTGQANYGYTF. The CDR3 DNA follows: TGTGCCAGCACGGGACAGGCGAACTATGGCTACACCTTC.